Each of the 24 T cell receptor beta chains below was sequenced from the same sample in a study of siplizumab effects on memory and regulatory T cells. Using immunoSEQ multiplex PCR, the repertoire was profiled, and TCRdb retains in-frame clones only, with some absent. This table holds about 100,000 clones, about 93% found once. The specimen sequenced was Tregs sorted from blood. These receptors originate from a human donor in good health.

This clone was recorded only once. The V and J genes are TRBV2 and TRBJ2-6; 7 bases fit TRBD1. Germline V gives CDR1 SNHLY, CDR2 FYNNEI. V lost 3 bases to trimming and J lost 3 bases; unmatched junction nucleotides: 5. The CDR3 runs 16 residues. The CDR3 is CASSEVDRVGANVLTF. DNA for the CDR3: TGTGCCAGCAGTGAGGTTGACAGGGTTGGGGCCAACGTCCTGACTTTC.

The J gene is TRBJ1-2, the V gene TRBV28; 7 positions agree with TRBD1. This CDR3 is 13 amino acids long. V was clipped by 6 bases and J by 1 base; unmatched bases: 2. Germline CDR1 and CDR2: MDHEN and SYDVKM. This CDR3 reads CASSRQGNYGYTF. In DNA form, the CDR3 reads TGTGCCAGCAGCCGACAGGGTAACTATGGCTACACCTTC.

This sequence joins TRBV7-9 and TRBJ2-2; D is possibly TRBD2 (5 bases). Germline values: CDR1 SEHNR, CDR2 FQNEAQ (reference sequence). Between the trimmed V and J ends, which lost 3 bases and 5 bases, there was a span of 7 bases. This CDR3 comprises 13 residues. The CDR3: CASSFRETGELFF. The CDR3 DNA is TGTGCCAGCAGCTTTAGGGAGACCGGGGAGCTGTTTTTT.

The gene calls are TRBV7-3 and TRBJ2-2; TRBD1 matches 7 bases. The CDR3 totals 17 residues. V lost 1 base, J lost 6 bases, and 11 bases stayed unmatched. The germline V gene has CDR1 SGHTA and CDR2 FQGTGA. The CDR3 here is CASSLRDSAESSGELFF. CDR3 DNA: TGTGCCAGCAGCTTAAGGGACAGCGCGGAGAGCTCCGGGGAGCTGTTTTTT. The full variable domain, with the rest looked up from reference TRBV7-3 and TRBJ2-2, is GAGVSQTPSNKVTEKGKYVELRCDPISGHTALYWYRQSLGQGPEFLIYFQGTGAADDSGLPNDRFFAVRPEGSVSTLKIQRTERGDSAVYLCASSLRDSAESSGELFFGEGSRLTVL.

The chain recombines TRBV7-3 with TRBJ1-5, with D possibly matching TRBD1 (6 bases). Trimming left V 1 base short and J 1 base short, with 29 bases between. Germline CDR1 is SGHTA and CDR2 is FQGTGA. The CDR3 loop spans 22 amino acids. CDR3 protein: CASSLKGVGSKSRLGSNQPQHF. CDR3 coding DNA: TGTGCCAGCAGCTTAAAGGGGGTCGGGAGTAAGAGCCGTTTGGGAAGCAATCAGCCCCAGCATTTT.

The rearrangement joins TRBV11-2 to TRBJ2-7, with 8 bases matching TRBD1. This CDR3 spans 15 amino acids. V was pared by 5 bases and J by 2 bases, with 8 bases of the junction left unmatched. CDR1 SGHAT and CDR2 FQNNGV come from the germline V gene. The CDR3 here is CASSRTTDRAYEQYF. The CDR3, as DNA: TGTGCCAGCAGCCGTACGACGGACAGGGCCTACGAGCAGTACTTC. Full variable domain (remainder filled in from reference TRBV11-2 and TRBJ2-7): EAGVAQSPRYKIIEKRQSVAFWCNPISGHATLYWYQQILGQGPKLLIQFQNNGVVDDSQLPKDRFSAERLKGVDSTLKIQPAKLEDSAVYLCASSRTTDRAYEQYFGPGTRLTVT.

This clone was seen only once. The CDR3, as DNA: TGTGCCAGCAGTCGGGTTAAGTCTGGAGAGCAGTACTTC. The encoded protein is CASSRVKSGEQYF. The chain has TRBV28 and TRBJ2-7; D is unresolved. The CDR3 totals 13 residues. Germline CDR1 and CDR2: MDHEN and SYDVKM. V was cut by 5 bases and J by 7 bases, with 15 bases left in between.

J is TRBJ2-7 and V is TRBV10-2, with D perhaps being TRBD1 or TRBD2 (5 bases each). Germline lookup yields CDR1 WSHSY and CDR2 SAAADI. V was shortened by 3 bases and J by 9 bases, with 21 bases between the two germline ends. CDR3 length: 15 residues. The CDR3 loop is CASSDPGTGVLGQYF. The CDR3 DNA is TGCGCCAGCAGTGACCCCGGGACCGGGGTTTTAGGGCAGTACTTC.

The chain carries TRBV9 and TRBJ1-1; a weak D match, TRBD1 (5 bases). Germline CDR1 reads SGDLS; CDR2 reads YYNGEE. The CDR3 runs to 14 residues. Trimming pared 0 bases from V and 0 bases from J, leaving 6 bases between. The CDR3 DNA reads as TGTGCCAGCAGCGTAGGACAGATGAACACTGAAGCTTTCTTT. It specifies CASSVGQMNTEAFF.

In its sample, this clone was seen once. The rearrangement uses TRBV28 and TRBJ1-5; no firm D call. This CDR3 is 14 amino acids long. Germline CDR1 MDHEN, CDR2 SYDVKM. The germline V and J ends were trimmed by 7 bases and 8 bases, with 18 bases remaining between them. The CDR3 sequence is CASKPTGGIKPQHF. CDR3 DNA: TGTGCCAGCAAACCTACGGGCGGGATAAAGCCCCAGCATTTT.

The chain joins TRBV6-1 to TRBJ1-2, with D unresolved. The CDR3 extends over 12 amino acids. Germline V CDR1 and CDR2: MNHNS, SASEGT. V lost 11 bases and J 4 bases, leaving 14 bases between the germline ends. The CDR3 DNA is TGTGCCGGATACACCACGATCTATGGCTACACCTTC. This gives the protein CAGYTTIYGYTF.

This chain links TRBV10-3 with TRBJ2-7; D not resolved. V lost 5 bases to trimming and J lost 4 bases, with 6 bases between them. The CDR3 totals 11 residues. From germline, CDR1 is ENHRY and CDR2 SYGVKD. CDR3 loop: CAISPLYEQYF. CDR3 nucleotides: TGTGCCATCAGTCCTCTGTACGAGCAGTACTTC.

In this sample, this clone turned up once. V gene TRBV14 combines with J gene TRBJ2-1, with TRBD2 identical over 7 bases. V lost 4 bases to trimming and J lost 4 bases; unmatched junction nucleotides: 7. The CDR3 extends over 15 amino acids. CDR1 and CDR2 from the germline V gene are SGHDN and FVKESK. The CDR3 sequence is CASSRRDYHYNEQFF. The DNA for the CDR3 is TGTGCCAGCAGCCGACGGGACTATCATTACAATGAGCAGTTCTTC. Complete variable domain (other parts from reference TRBV14 and TRBJ2-1): EAGVTQFPSHSVIEKGQTVTLRCDPISGHDNLYWYRRVMGKEIKFLLHFVKESKQDESGMPNNRFLAERTGGTYSTLKVQPAELEDSGVYFCASSRRDYHYNEQFFGPGTRLTVL.

V and J are TRBV10-3 and TRBJ2-1; D is unresolved. CDR3 length: 14 residues. Germline loops: CDR1 ENHRY, CDR2 SYGVKD. The V end lost 5 bases, the J end lost 0 bases, and 8 bases lay between the germline ends. CDR3 in amino acids: CAISLTSSYNEQFF. In DNA, the CDR3 is TGTGCCATCAGTCTGACCAGCTCCTACAATGAGCAGTTCTTC.

V is TRBV5-5 and J is TRBJ2-1; 10 bases fit TRBD2. Germline V lookup: CDR1 SGHKS, CDR2 YYEKEE (reference sequence). Trimming took 2 bases from V and 6 from J; bases not matched to a gene: 11. The CDR3 runs 17 residues. In DNA form, the CDR3 reads TGTGCCAGCAGCTTTACAGTGATAGCGGGAGGTTCCAATGAGCAGTTCTTC. Its protein is CASSFTVIAGGSNEQFF. The whole variable domain, filled in from reference TRBV5-5 and TRBJ2-1, reads DAGVTQSPTHLIKTRGQQVTLRCSPISGHKSVSWYQQVLGQGPQFIFQYYEKEERGRGNFPDRFSARQFPNYSSELNVNALLLGDSALYLCASSFTVIAGGSNEQFFGPGTRLTVL.

The chain combines TRBV19 with TRBJ2-5; D gene uncertain. The V gene lost 3 bases and the J gene lost 7 bases, with 12 bases spanning the gap. The germline V gene encodes CDR1 LNHDA and CDR2 SQIVND (reference sequence). CDR3 size: 13 residues. The CDR3 bases are TGTGCCAGTAGTATCACAGCAGATGTGACCCAGTACTTC. This translates into CASSITADVTQYF.

The rearrangement uses TRBV28 and TRBJ1-1; D is perhaps TRBD1 (6 bases). Germline V CDR1 and CDR2: MDHEN, SYDVKM. The ends were cut back, 8 bases at V and 4 bases at J, with 14 bases in the middle. This CDR3 comprises 13 residues. CDR3 sequence (DNA): TGTGCCAGCCGCGGCACAGGGATCACTGAAGCTTTCTTT. Protein: CASRGTGITEAFF.

V and J are TRBV5-8 and TRBJ2-3; 8 positions match TRBD2. Germline V gene lookup returns CDR1 SGHTS and CDR2 YDEGEE. The CDR3 covers 16 residues. The trim removed 0 bases at V and 0 bases at J, leaving 3 bases unmatched. The CDR3: CASSLGLAGSTDTQYF. The CDR3 region has the DNA TGTGCCAGCAGCTTGGGTTTAGCGGGAAGCACAGATACGCAGTATTTT.

The gene calls are TRBV6-5 and TRBJ1-5, with D perhaps matching TRBD1 (6 bases). There are 13 residues in the CDR3. Germline-derived CDR1 and CDR2 are MNHEY and SVGAGI. The V end was cut by 6 bases, the J end by 4 bases, with 10 bases between. The CDR3 loop reads CASREGGNQPQHF. CDR3 nucleotides: TGTGCCAGCAGAGAAGGGGGGAATCAGCCCCAGCATTTT.

V gene TRBV7-9 combines with J gene TRBJ1-1; 7 bases fit TRBD1. Germline assignment: CDR1 SEHNR and CDR2 FQNEAQ (reference sequence). This CDR3 contains 14 residues. V trimming: 7 bases; J trimming: 4 bases; junction bases outside the gene matches: 9. CDR3 loop: CASTQWTGGTEAFF. DNA of the CDR3: TGTGCCAGCACACAATGGACAGGTGGCACTGAAGCTTTCTTT.

This chain links TRBV19 with TRBJ2-3; D may be TRBD1 (5 bases). Trimming took 5 bases from V and 3 from J, leaving 18 bases between them. CDR1 is LNHDA and CDR2 is SQIVND in the germline V gene (reference sequence). CDR3 size: 16 residues. The CDR3 sequence is CASSWGGSLGTDTQYF. The DNA for the CDR3 is TGTGCCAGTAGTTGGGGCGGATCTCTTGGTACAGATACGCAGTATTTT.

The chain joins TRBV5-1 to TRBJ2-1; D uncertain. In germline, CDR1 is SGHRS, CDR2 YFSETQ. The CDR3 extends over 15 amino acids. Trimming removed 3 bases from V and 0 bases from J, with 10 bases in between. The CDR3 spells CASSSNPSSYNEQFF. The CDR3 DNA sequence: TGCGCCAGCAGCTCGAACCCGAGCTCCTACAATGAGCAGTTCTTC.

This chain connects TRBV19 to TRBJ1-2; maybe TRBD1 (5 bases). Germline lookup yields CDR1 LNHDA and CDR2 SQIVND (reference sequence). The CDR3 has 13 residues. The ends were cut back, 4 bases at V and 5 bases at J, with 11 bases in the middle. The CDR3 coding sequence is TGTGCCAGTAGTACCAGGGCGGAGTATGGCTACACCTTC. Translated: CASSTRAEYGYTF.

The rearrangement links TRBV15 to TRBJ2-5; 7 bases agree with TRBD1. CDR3 length: 14 residues. CDR1 is LNHNV, CDR2 YYDKDF, per germline (reference sequence). V was clipped by 1 base and J by 1 base; unmatched bases: 0. This chain's CDR3 is CATSRGDSQETQYF. The CDR3, as DNA: TGTGCCACCAGCAGAGGGGACAGCCAAGAGACCCAGTACTTC.